The source of this T cell receptor (beta chain) is a study of T cell clonotyping in hematopoietic cell transplantation (dated by TCRdb to the early 2020s). A note on the overall study: Recipient samples taken before transplant were collected after cytoreduction. In the study, fewer than 150 blood samples were gathered from roughly 40 consecutive transplant recipients and their related donors. Recruitment of patients was conducted between late 2015 and early 2017, and follow-up was continued until late 2020 or death. Results the study describes overall, beyond this receptor: Only a small fraction of recipient repertoires overlapped donor repertoires, with over 97% appearing de novo at the given depth. Recipient TCR diversity fell after transplant, with pathologically expanded clonotypes rising progressively from day 30 to day 180. Broader TCR repertoire diversity after transplant was predicted by Inverse Simpson Index values from donors and from recipients before transplant. Sample size was limited, and cells were not sorted, so CD4 and CD8 repertoire contributions could not be separated.

TCR beta CDR3 regions were amplified from genomic DNA with the immunoSEQ assay, a bias-controlled multiplex PCR using V- and J-specific primers. In a second PCR step, the CDR3 amplicons were tagged with a proprietary barcode plus Illumina adapter sequences. An Illumina MiSeq instrument was used for sequencing of the CDR3 libraries. The authors processed their data as follows. Export and quality control were handled in immunoSEQ Analyzer 3.0, while downstream analyses relied on R Bioconductor and Immunarch. Only productive rearrangements in the normalized downsampled data set were used to calculate repertoire metrics. Pathologically expanded clonotypes were defined as those larger than 5 templates in the normalized cohort. The Inverse Simpson Index served as the measure of repertoire diversity. To capture all clonotypes, the CMV-specificity analyses were run on the non-normalized data set. TCRdb carries this immuneACCESS record with in-frame sequences only. Its versions omit some clonotypes, under half of them owing to an unresolved V gene in the studies checked, with the rest unexplained. Clone size and the V and J calls come from that table; the DNA yielded D and trimming. The sample table holds some 9,600 clones, of which roughly 87% were seen once. The ten largest clones take up 15% of the sample.

The sample's time point label, decoded: recipient sample about 28 days before transplant, after cytoreduction. Recipient blood was collected about 28 days before transplant and at days 30, 100 and 180 after transplant. Nuclei Lysis Solution was used to extract genomic DNA from fresh or cryopreserved unfractionated peripheral blood mononuclear cells. In the case of this clone: The specificity of this receptor is unknown. Base quality data are lacking; no much larger clone is found one base away.

This TCR was recovered from a woman aged 50 to 65 with chronic myeloid leukemia. Some clones in this sample may be carry-over from other donors' samples. The sample here was peripheral blood mononuclear cells, taken before stem cell transplant.

The DNA reads TGCGCCAGCAGCCCCGGCTACGAGCAGTACTTC. Its translation reads: CASSPGYEQYF. The receptor chain draws on TRBV5-1 and TRBJ2-7; no confident D gene assignment can be made. V is clipped by 4 bases and J by 3 bases, and the sequence between their germline boundaries is 5 bases long. There are 11 amino acids in the CDR3, from cysteine to phenylalanine inclusive. Solely the CDR3 DNA is kept, with 33 bases framed from the first base. CDR1 SGHRS and CDR2 YFSETQ were looked up in the germline V gene.